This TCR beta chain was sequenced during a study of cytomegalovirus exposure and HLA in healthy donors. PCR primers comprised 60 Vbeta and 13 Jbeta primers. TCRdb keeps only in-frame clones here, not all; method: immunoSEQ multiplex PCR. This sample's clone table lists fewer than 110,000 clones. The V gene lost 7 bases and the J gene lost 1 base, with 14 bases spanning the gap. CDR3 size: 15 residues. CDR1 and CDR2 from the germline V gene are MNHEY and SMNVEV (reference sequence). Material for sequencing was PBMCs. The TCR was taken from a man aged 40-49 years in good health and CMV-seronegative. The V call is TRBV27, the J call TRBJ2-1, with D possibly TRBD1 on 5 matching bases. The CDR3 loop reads CASTPGPGSYNEQFF. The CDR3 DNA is TGTGCCAGCACCCCAGGCCCAGGGTCCTACAATGAGCAGTTCTTC.